The 20 T cell receptor beta chains in this list originate from one sample, sequenced in a study of CD8+ T cells in alopecia areata. Extraction of RNA preceded its reverse transcription into cDNA, which served as the sequencing template. Repertoires were generated with immunoSEQ multiplex PCR, while TCRdb's copy carries only in-frame clones and drops some. The sample comprises about 220,000 clones, about 57% of which are singletons, and roughly 1.6% rests with the top ten. Treatment specified: oral pan-JAK inhibitor, 5-10 mg twice daily. Sequencing was performed on CD4+ T cells sorted from blood, taken at week 4, from a patient treated with tofacitinib. The receptors here all came from a human donor with alopecia areata.

The chain has TRBV5-4 and TRBJ1-5; D not resolved. The CDR3 runs 13 residues. V lost 4 bases, J lost 8 bases, and 13 bases lay in between. Germline values: CDR1 SGHNT, CDR2 YYREEE (reference sequence). The CDR3: CASSRHPAEPQHF. Here the CDR3 DNA reads TGTGCCAGCAGCCGACATCCGGCAGAGCCCCAGCATTTT.

The gene calls are TRBV5-4 and TRBJ2-4; 8 bases align to TRBD1. V dropped 4 bases and J dropped 1; count of bases not matched to a gene: 4. The CDR3 has 15 amino acids. CDR1 is SGHNT and CDR2 is YYREEE in the germline V gene (reference sequence). Written as DNA, the CDR3 is TGTGCCAGCAGCGGACAGGGAGTTGCCAAAAACATTCAGTACTTC. As protein: CASSGQGVAKNIQYF. Complete variable domain (other parts from reference TRBV5-4 and TRBJ2-4): ETGVTQSPTHLIKTRGQQVTLRCSSQSGHNTVSWYQQALGQGPQFIFQYYREEENGRGNFPPRFSGLQFPNYSSELNVNALELDDSALYLCASSGQGVAKNIQYFGAGTRLSVL.

The chain has TRBV19 and TRBJ2-7, with D perhaps given as TRBD1 or TRBD2 (5 bases each). This CDR3 comprises 15 residues. Per germline, CDR1 LNHDA and CDR2 SQIVND (reference sequence). V was cut by 7 bases and J by 3 bases, with 19 bases left in between. The CDR3 region is CASTTSLGAYYEQYF. The CDR3 DNA follows: TGTGCCAGTACCACAAGTCTCGGGGCCTACTACGAGCAGTACTTC.

The V and J genes are TRBV19 and TRBJ2-6; 8 bases are shared with TRBD1. The CDR3 covers 18 residues. Germline-derived CDR1 and CDR2 are LNHDA and SQIVND (reference sequence). J was trimmed by 0 bases and V by 6 bases; bases with no gene match: 10. For the CDR3, the DNA is TGTGCCAGTAGCCAAATTAGACAGGGGAGCTCTGGGGCCAACGTCCTGACTTTC. This codes for CASSQIRQGSSGANVLTF. Combining the CDR3 with reference TRBV19 and TRBJ2-6 gives the whole variable domain DGGITQSPKYLFRKEGQNVTLSCEQNLNHDAMYWYRQDPGQGLRLIYYSQIVNDFQKGDIAEGYSVSREKKESFPLTVTSAQKNPTAFYLCASSQIRQGSSGANVLTFGAGSRLTVL.

This chain connects TRBV27 to TRBJ2-6, with D unclear. CDR3 size: 16 residues. V was pared by 5 bases and J by 0 bases, with 11 bases between. Per the germline V gene, CDR1 is MNHEY and CDR2 is SMNVEV (reference sequence). The CDR3 sequence is CASSPRWGSGANVLTF. In nucleotides, the CDR3 is TGTGCCAGCAGTCCACGGTGGGGCTCTGGGGCCAACGTCCTGACTTTC.

V usage is TRBV20-1 and J usage is TRBJ1-2, with a possible D match to TRBD1 (5 bases). The length of the CDR3 is 11 residues. The V gene lost 6 bases and the J gene lost 4 bases, with 9 bases spanning the gap. Germline CDR1 reads DFQATT; CDR2 reads SNEGSKA (reference sequence). CDR3 residues: CSAGPIYGYTF. In nucleotides, the CDR3 is TGCAGTGCGGGACCGATCTATGGCTACACCTTC.

This chain joins TRBV27 and TRBJ1-6, with D unclear. The CDR3 contains 12 residues. With 6 bases removed from V and 17 bases from J, the gap between germline ends came to 17 bases. The germline CDR1 and CDR2 sequences are MNHEY and SMNVEV (reference sequence). CDR3 DNA sequence: TGTGCCAGCAGCCTGAACGGGGTTGAGTTCCACTTT. Protein sequence: CASSLNGVEFHF.

The chain links TRBV19 to TRBJ2-5; maybe TRBD1 (6 bases). Trimming pared 1 base from V and 5 bases from J, leaving 8 bases between. Germline V CDR1 and CDR2: LNHDA, SQIVND (reference sequence). This CDR3 region has 13 residues. The CDR3 here is CASSIVQGETQYF. The DNA for the CDR3 is TGTGCCAGTAGTATAGTCCAGGGGGAGACCCAGTACTTC.

The rearrangement uses TRBV29-1 and TRBJ1-1; no clear D gene. Germline V gene sequence: CDR1 SQVTM, CDR2 ANQGSEA. The V end was cut by 6 bases, the J end by 3 bases, with 5 bases between. CDR3 length: 10 amino acids. The CDR3 bases are TGCAGCGTCCTGTACACTGAAGCTTTCTTT. As protein: CSVLYTEAFF. The variable domain in full, completed from reference TRBV29-1 and TRBJ1-1, reads SAVISQKPSRDICQRGTSLTIQCQVDSQVTMMFWYRQQPGQSLTLIATANQGSEATYESGFVIDKFPISRPNLTFSTLTVSNMSPEDSSIYLCSVLYTEAFFGQGTRLTVV.

This clone was seen a few times. This chain connects TRBV10-3 to TRBJ2-2, with D maybe TRBD1 (5 bases). Trimming shortened V by 6 bases and J by 1 base, and 12 bases separated the two germline ends. Germline V gives CDR1 ENHRY, CDR2 SYGVKD. CDR3 length: 15 residues. The CDR3, as DNA: TGTGCCATCAGGGCCCAGGGCCTGAACACCGGGGAGCTGTTTTTT. Translated: CAIRAQGLNTGELFF.

CDR3 in DNA: TGTGCCAGCAGCGTAGTTTTGGGGAAGAACACTGAAGCTTTCTTT. Amino acid sequence: CASSVVLGKNTEAFF. The chain carries TRBV9 and TRBJ1-1, with D uncertain. The germline gives CDR1 SGDLS, CDR2 YYNGEE. The CDR3 runs 15 residues. V lost 0 bases to trimming and J lost 1 base, with 10 bases between them.

The chain is built from TRBV11-2 and TRBJ2-2; D uncertain. V was pared by 2 bases and J by 2 bases, with 6 bases between. The germline V gene has CDR1 SGHAT and CDR2 FQNNGV. The CDR3 is made up of 14 amino acids. In DNA, the CDR3 is TGTGCCAGCAGCTTAAATACCAACACCGGGGAGCTGTTTTTT. Translating it yields CASSLNTNTGELFF.

The rearrangement uses TRBV2 and TRBJ2-3; D is uncertain. The CDR3 totals 12 residues. The V end lost 5 bases, the J end lost 2 bases, and 5 bases lay between the germline ends. Germline V gives CDR1 SNHLY, CDR2 FYNNEI. The CDR3 sequence is CASSPFTDTQYF. The CDR3 region has the DNA TGTGCCAGCAGTCCGTTCACAGATACGCAGTATTTT.

This chain connects TRBV5-1 to TRBJ1-4; D perhaps matches TRBD1 (6 bases). Trimming left V 2 bases short and J 5 bases short, with 13 bases between. Germline V lookup: CDR1 SGHRS, CDR2 YFSETQ. The CDR3 spans 15 residues. The CDR3 region is CASSFGQRTNEKLFF. The DNA for the CDR3 is TGCGCCAGCAGCTTTGGACAGAGAACAAATGAAAAACTGTTTTTT.

The V gene is TRBV11-3, the J gene TRBJ2-5, with TRBD2 as a possible D gene (5 bases). The CDR3 is 13 amino acids. The V gene's germline CDR1 is SGHNT and CDR2 YENEEA. V was shortened by 1 base and J by 5 bases, with 8 bases between the two germline ends. The CDR3 DNA follows: TGTGCCAGCAGCTTAGCTGGGAGCGAGACCCAGTACTTC. Protein sequence: CASSLAGSETQYF.

CDR3 coding DNA: TGTGCCAGCAGCGTAGGTCCAGGACAGGGTGAGCAGTTCTTC. It specifies CASSVGPGQGEQFF. The V call is TRBV9, the J call TRBJ2-1, with 8 bases fitting TRBD1. Germline trimming cut 0 bases from V and 9 bases from J; bases unmatched to any gene: 5. Germline V lookup: CDR1 SGDLS, CDR2 YYNGEE. There are 14 residues in the CDR3.

The V call is TRBV7-2, the J call TRBJ2-7, with 9 bases identical to TRBD1. This CDR3 is 15 amino acids long. Trimming cost V 2 bases and J 5 bases; bases outside gene matches: 7. Germline V gene lookup returns CDR1 SGHTA and CDR2 FQGNSA. DNA of the CDR3: TGTGCCAGCAGCTTATCCTGGACAGGGGTTCACGAGCAGTACTTC. It codes for CASSLSWTGVHEQYF.

This clone was recorded a few times. The genes are TRBV27 and TRBJ1-1, with 10 bases fitting TRBD1. The CDR3 is made up of 17 amino acids. Germline V CDR1 and CDR2: MNHEY, SMNVEV (reference sequence). Trimming took 6 bases from V and 3 from J; bases not matched to a gene: 13. The CDR3 DNA is TGTGCCAGCAGGAGAGTTAGGACAGGGGGTTTGGACACTGAAGCTTTCTTT. This translates into CASRRVRTGGLDTEAFF.

This clone was observed a few times. The sample has other DNA sequences that encode this CDR3 too. The J gene is TRBJ2-7, the V gene TRBV29-1; 7 bases line up with TRBD2. Germline V lookup: CDR1 SQVTM, CDR2 ANQGSEA. V trimming: 4 bases; J trimming: 3 bases; junction bases outside the gene matches: 6. This CDR3 contains 13 residues. The CDR3, as DNA: TGCAGCGTTGCAGTGGGGGGGGGCTACGAGCAGTACTTC. Protein: CSVAVGGGYEQYF.

The rearrangement uses TRBV4-1 and TRBJ1-2, with D unresolved. This CDR3 is 15 amino acids long. Per germline, CDR1 MGHRA and CDR2 YSYEKL. The germline V and J ends were trimmed by 0 bases and 3 bases, with 11 bases remaining between them. Here the CDR3 reads CASSQDGAWDYGYTF. The DNA for the CDR3 is TGCGCCAGCAGCCAAGATGGAGCCTGGGACTATGGCTACACCTTC.